This TCR beta chain was captured in a study of human T cells and chemical hapten exposure. It was from unfractionated whole blood that total RNA was extracted. The CDR3 consists of 20 residues. Germline V gene data show CDR1 as SGHTA and CDR2 as FQGNSA. The V end was cut by 5 bases, the J end by 2 bases, with 31 bases between. This clonotype was observed at least ten times. TCRdb redid the calling of the 5' RACE reads with MiXCR, one entry per CDR3 protein. In the table there are about 140,000 distinct CDR3 sequences, over 3.5% of which are singletons. This chain joins TRBV7-2 and TRBJ2-7; D possibly matches TRBD1 or TRBD2 (6 bases each). The source of this sequence is a female donor in good health. CDR3 sequence reads: CASSPRGGRRTDQNPYEQYF. CDR3 in DNA: TGTGCCAGCAGCCCCCGTGGGGGGCGAAGGACAGATCAAAACCCCTACGAGCAGTACTTC. Looking up the rest from reference TRBV7-2 and TRBJ2-7 gives the full variable domain: GAGVSQSPSNKVTEKGKDVELRCDPISGHTALYWYRQSLGQGLEFLIYFQGNSAPDKSGLPSDRFSAERTGGSVSTLTIQRTQQEDSAVYLCASSPRGGRRTDQNPYEQYFGPGTRLTVT.